This T cell receptor beta chain emerged from a study of PD-1 blockade in classical Hodgkin lymphoma. Study-level findings and limits: Sources of repertoire differences remain undefined, possibly disease activity or prior therapy.

Trimming removed 6 bases from V and 0 bases from J, with 15 bases in between. The length of the CDR3 is 16 residues. CDR1 and CDR2 (germline): MDHEN, SYDVKM. This clone has a handful of counts. Its antigen is still unknown. The time point: cycle 4 day 1 (C4D1), after less than 7 weeks of nivolumab. With no exception, relapse followed autologous stem cell transplantation in all patients, and brentuximab vedotin exposure varied. Method: immunoSEQ multiplex PCR; TCRdb's copy keeps in-frame clones and lacks some. The sample carries roughly 28,000 clones, about 80% recorded once. V and J are TRBV28 and TRBJ1-5, with D possibly TRBD1 on 6 matching bases. The sequence was obtained from a human donor with classical Hodgkin lymphoma. The sequences come from peripheral blood mononuclear cells (PBMCs), collected before the fourth cycle of nivolumab. DNA for the CDR3: TGTGCCAGCAGCCCGTTTAGGACAGTTAGCAATCAGCCCCAGCATTTT. It codes for CASSPFRTVSNQPQHF.